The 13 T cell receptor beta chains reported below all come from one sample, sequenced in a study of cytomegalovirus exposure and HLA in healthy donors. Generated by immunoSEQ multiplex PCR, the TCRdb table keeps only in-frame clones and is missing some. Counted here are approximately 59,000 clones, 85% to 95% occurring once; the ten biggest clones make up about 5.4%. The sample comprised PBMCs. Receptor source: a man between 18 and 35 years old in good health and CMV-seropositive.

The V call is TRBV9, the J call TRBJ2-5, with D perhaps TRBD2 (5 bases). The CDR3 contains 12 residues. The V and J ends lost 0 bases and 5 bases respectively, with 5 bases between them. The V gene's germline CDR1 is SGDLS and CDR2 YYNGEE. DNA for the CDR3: TGTGCCAGCAGCGTAGGGGAGGAGACCCAGTACTTC. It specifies CASSVGEETQYF.

This CDR3 reads CASSPDSSNQPQHF. The CDR3 DNA sequence: TGTGCCAGCAGTCCCGACAGTAGCAATCAGCCCCAGCATTTT. The rearrangement joins TRBV6-5 to TRBJ1-5, with D possibly matching TRBD1 (5 bases). The CDR3 runs to 14 residues. V was clipped by 5 bases and J by 0 bases, with 8 bases between them. Per germline, CDR1 MNHEY and CDR2 SVGAGI.

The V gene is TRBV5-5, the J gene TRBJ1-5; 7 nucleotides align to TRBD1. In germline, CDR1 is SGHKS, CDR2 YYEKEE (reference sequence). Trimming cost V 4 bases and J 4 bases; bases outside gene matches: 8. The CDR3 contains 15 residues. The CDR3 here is CASSITGARNQPQHF. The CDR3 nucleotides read TGTGCCAGCAGCATAACAGGGGCCAGGAATCAGCCCCAGCATTTT.

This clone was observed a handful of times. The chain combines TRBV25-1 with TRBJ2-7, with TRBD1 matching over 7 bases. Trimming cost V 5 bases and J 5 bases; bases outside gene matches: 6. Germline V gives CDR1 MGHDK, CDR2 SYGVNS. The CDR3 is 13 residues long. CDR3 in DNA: TGTGCCAGCAGTACCTACAGGGGACACGAGCAGTACTTC. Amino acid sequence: CASSTYRGHEQYF.

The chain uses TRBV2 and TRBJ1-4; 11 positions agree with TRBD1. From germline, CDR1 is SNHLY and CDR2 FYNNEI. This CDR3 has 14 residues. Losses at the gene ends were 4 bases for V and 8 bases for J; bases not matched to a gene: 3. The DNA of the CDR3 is TGTGCCAGCAGTGCCGGGACAGGGGGGGAAAAACTGTTTTTT. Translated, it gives CASSAGTGGEKLFF.

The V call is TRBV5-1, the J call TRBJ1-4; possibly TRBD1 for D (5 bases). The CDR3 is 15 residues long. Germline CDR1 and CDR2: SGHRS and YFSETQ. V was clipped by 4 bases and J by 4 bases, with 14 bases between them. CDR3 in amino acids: CASSAAQGGNEKLFF. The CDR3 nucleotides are TGCGCCAGCAGCGCGGCTCAGGGAGGTAATGAAAAACTGTTTTTT.

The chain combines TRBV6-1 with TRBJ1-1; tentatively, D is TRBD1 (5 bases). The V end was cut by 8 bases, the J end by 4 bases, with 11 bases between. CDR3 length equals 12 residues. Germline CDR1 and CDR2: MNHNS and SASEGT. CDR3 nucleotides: TGTGCCAGCCCCTCGGGGGGCACTGAAGCTTTCTTT. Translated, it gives CASPSGGTEAFF.

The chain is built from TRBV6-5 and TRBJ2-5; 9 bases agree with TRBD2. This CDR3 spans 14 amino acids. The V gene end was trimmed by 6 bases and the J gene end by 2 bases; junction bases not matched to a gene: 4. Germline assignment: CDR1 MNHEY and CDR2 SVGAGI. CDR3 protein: CASSNSGSQETQYF. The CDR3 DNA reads TGTGCCAGCAGCAATAGCGGGAGTCAAGAGACCCAGTACTTC.

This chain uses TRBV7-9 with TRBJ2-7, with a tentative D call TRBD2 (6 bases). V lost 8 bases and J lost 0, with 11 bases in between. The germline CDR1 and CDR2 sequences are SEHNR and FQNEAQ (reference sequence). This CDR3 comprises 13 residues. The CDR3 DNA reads TGTGCCAGCGGTTCAGCGGGCTCCTACGAGCAGTACTTC. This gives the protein CASGSAGSYEQYF.

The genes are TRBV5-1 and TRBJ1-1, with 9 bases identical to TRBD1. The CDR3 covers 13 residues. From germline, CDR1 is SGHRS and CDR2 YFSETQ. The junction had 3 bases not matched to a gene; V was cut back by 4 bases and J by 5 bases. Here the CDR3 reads CASSMTGGTEAFF. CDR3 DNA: TGCGCCAGCAGCATGACAGGGGGGACTGAAGCTTTCTTT.

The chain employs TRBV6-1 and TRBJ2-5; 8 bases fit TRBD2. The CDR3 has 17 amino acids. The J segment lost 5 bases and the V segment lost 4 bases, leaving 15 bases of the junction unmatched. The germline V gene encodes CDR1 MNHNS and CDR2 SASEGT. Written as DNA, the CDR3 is TGTGCCAGCAGTGTGGTTGGAGCGGGGGTTCGACGGGAGACCCAGTACTTC. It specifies CASSVVGAGVRRETQYF.

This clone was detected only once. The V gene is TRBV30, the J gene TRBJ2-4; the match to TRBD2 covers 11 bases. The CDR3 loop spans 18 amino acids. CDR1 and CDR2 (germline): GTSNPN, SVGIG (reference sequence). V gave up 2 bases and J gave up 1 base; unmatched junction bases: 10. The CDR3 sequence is CAWSTSGSGTGAKNIQYF. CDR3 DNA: TGTGCCTGGAGTACTAGCGGGAGCGGTACTGGGGCCAAAAACATTCAGTACTTC.

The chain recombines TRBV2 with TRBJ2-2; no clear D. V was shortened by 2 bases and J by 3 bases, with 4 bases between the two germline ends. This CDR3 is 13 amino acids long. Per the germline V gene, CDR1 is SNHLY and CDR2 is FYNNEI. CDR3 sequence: CASSERDTGELFF. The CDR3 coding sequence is TGTGCCAGCAGTGAACGGGACACCGGGGAGCTGTTTTTT.